The clone carrying this T cell receptor (beta chain) was picked up a small number of times. A sample-barcoded 5' primer and a J-beta primer mix were used in a second PCR of roughly 7 to 11 cycles. A single record per CDR3 protein comes from TCRdb applying MiXCR to the 5' RACE reads. Among roughly 730,000 distinct CDR3 sequences listed, roughly 56% were seen once. This sample stems from a study of blood T cells in healthy people across ages. CDR1 and CDR2 from the germline V gene are MGHRA and YSYEKL. V shed 5 bases, J shed 2 bases, and the junction held 4 bases outside the gene matches. This CDR3 has 14 amino acids.

The specimen was blood. The chain carries TRBV4-1 and TRBJ2-7; 9 positions match TRBD1. The sequence was obtained from a man aged 35-49 years in good health. The CDR3: CASSYYRGPYEQYF. The CDR3, as DNA: TGCGCCAGCAGCTATTACAGGGGGCCCTACGAGCAGTACTTC.